This T cell receptor beta chain was sequenced in a study of tumor-infiltrating lymphocytes in primary liver carcinoma. Study at large: Subjects consisted of male and female patients aged 30 to 69 years.

Remarks on this clonotype: A junction boundary mismatches the germline segment, possibly from a read error.

The CDR3 sequence is 16 residues long. CDR1 is LGHNA and CDR2 is YNFKEQ in the germline V gene. Starting from roughly 540 ng of total RNA, TCR beta cDNA was produced with a primer in the constant region. Slightly modified ARM-PCR served as the procedure for the TCR beta libraries. These libraries came from three rounds of nested multiplex PCR. Amplification in the first two PCR rounds was performed using TRBV1-TRBV30 forward primers and a C-beta reverse primer for 10 cycles each. TCRdb passed the multiplex PCR reads through MiXCR, listing each CDR3 protein once. The profile shows roughly 100,000 distinct CDR3 sequences, approximately 80% of them singletons. Each 20-30 mg portion of unsorted bulk tissue served as the source for co-extraction of RNA and DNA.

Sequences were obtained from liver tumor tissue from sampling region 3. Subset indicated: tumor region T3, left-lateral pole. The sequence came from a man aged 40-49 years with primary liver carcinoma and hepatitis B virus infection. The chain combines TRBV4-2 with TRBJ2-1; 11 bases agree with TRBD2. CDR3: CARSQEGLADQGGHFF. DNA for the CDR3: TGTGCCAGAAGCCAAGAGGGACTAGCGGACCAAGGGGGGCATTTCTTC.